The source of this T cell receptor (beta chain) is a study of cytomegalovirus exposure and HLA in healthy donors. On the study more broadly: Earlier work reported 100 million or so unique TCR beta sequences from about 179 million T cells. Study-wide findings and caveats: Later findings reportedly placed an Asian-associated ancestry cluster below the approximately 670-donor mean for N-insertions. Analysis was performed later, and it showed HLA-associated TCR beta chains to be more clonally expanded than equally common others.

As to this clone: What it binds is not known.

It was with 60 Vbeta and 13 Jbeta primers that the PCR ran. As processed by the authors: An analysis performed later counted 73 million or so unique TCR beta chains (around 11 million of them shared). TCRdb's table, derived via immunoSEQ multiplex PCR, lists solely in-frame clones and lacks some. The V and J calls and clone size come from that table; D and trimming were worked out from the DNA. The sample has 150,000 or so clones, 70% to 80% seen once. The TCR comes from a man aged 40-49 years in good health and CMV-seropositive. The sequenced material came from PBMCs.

The CDR3 nucleotides are TGTGCCAGCAGCGTAGAATCCGGCGGCGCAGGGGACCAGTACTTC. It specifies CASSVESGGAGDQYF. This chain uses TRBV9 with TRBJ2-5, with a weak D call TRBD1 (6 bases). The V and J ends lost 0 bases and 10 bases respectively, with 19 bases between them. The CDR3 is 15 amino acids. Germline-derived CDR1 and CDR2 are SGDLS and YYNGEE. Using reference TRBV9 and TRBJ2-5 for the parts outside the CDR3, the full variable domain is DSGVTQTPKHLITATGQRVTLRCSPRSGDLSVYWYQQSLDQGLQFLIQYYNGEERAKGNILERFSAQQFPDLHSELNLSSLELGDSALYFCASSVESGGAGDQYFGPGTRLLVL.